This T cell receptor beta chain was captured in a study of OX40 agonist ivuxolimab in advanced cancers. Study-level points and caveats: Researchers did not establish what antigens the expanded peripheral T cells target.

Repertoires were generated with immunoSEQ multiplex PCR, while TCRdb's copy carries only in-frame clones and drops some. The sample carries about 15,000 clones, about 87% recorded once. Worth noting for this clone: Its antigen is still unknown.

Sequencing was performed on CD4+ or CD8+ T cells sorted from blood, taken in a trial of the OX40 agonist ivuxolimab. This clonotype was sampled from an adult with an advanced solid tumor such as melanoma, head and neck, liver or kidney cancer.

CDR3 sequence: CASSHGINSNYGYTF. CDR3 bases: TGTGCCAGCAGCCACGGGATCAATTCTAACTATGGCTACACCTTC. The rearrangement joins TRBV6-6 to TRBJ1-2; D is ambiguous. The germline gives CDR1 MNHNY, CDR2 SVGAGI (reference sequence). The CDR3 covers 15 residues. Trimming removed 6 bases at V and 0 bases at J, with 14 bases between.